This T cell receptor (beta chain) was profiled in a study of T cell responses to AZD1222 COVID-19 vaccine. This CDR3 is 15 amino acids long. J gave up 4 bases and V 1 base, and 5 bases lay outside the gene matches. Germline V lookup: CDR1 SGHTA, CDR2 FQGNSA. Notes on the study in general: Nearly half of spike-specific TCRs reportedly target unmutated variant regions. Spike was spanned by vaccine-associated CD4 TCRs, which were dominant at 160-218 and 743-854. Spike-specific TCRs gained breadth and depth after people received two AZD1222 doses. Most donors were white British and more were female, and clonal diversity was possibly underestimated.

Sequencing used immunoSEQ multiplex PCR; TCRdb keeps in-frame clones, though not all of them. The sample has roughly 120,000 clones, around 84% seen once. A single count supports this clone. Its specificity is not known. The sample consisted of peripheral blood, taken on day 0 of AZD1222 vaccination. The V and J genes are TRBV7-2 and TRBJ2-5; 8 bases align to TRBD2. The receptor was derived from an adult in good health. CDR3 DNA: TGTGCCAGCAGCTTAGTAAGCGGGAGCGGAGAGACCCAGTACTTC. Its translation is CASSLVSGSGETQYF.